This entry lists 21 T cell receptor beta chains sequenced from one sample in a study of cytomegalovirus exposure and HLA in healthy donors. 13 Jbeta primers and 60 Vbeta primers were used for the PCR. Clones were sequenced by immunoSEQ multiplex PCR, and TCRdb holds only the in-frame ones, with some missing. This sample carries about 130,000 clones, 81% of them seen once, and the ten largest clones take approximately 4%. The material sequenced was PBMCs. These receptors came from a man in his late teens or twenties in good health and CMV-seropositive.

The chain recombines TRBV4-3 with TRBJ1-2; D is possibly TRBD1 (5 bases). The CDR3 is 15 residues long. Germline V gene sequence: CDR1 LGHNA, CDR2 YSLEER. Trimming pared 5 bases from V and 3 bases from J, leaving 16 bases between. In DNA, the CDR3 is TGCGCCAGCAGCGCAAGGAAGGGGTTCGACTATGGCTACACCTTC. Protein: CASSARKGFDYGYTF.

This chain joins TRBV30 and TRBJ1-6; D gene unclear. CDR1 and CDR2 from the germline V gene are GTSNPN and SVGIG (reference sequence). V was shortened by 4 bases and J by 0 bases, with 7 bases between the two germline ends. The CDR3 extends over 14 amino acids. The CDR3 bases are TGTGCCTGGAAGATGAGCTCCTATAATTCACCCCTCCACTTT. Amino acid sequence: CAWKMSSYNSPLHF. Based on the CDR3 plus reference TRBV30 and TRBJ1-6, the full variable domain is SQTIHQWPATLVQPVGSPLSLECTVEGTSNPNLYWYRQAAGRGLQLLFYSVGIGQISSEVPQNLSASRPQDRQFILSSKKLLLSDSGFYLCAWKMSSYNSPLHFGNGTRLTVT.

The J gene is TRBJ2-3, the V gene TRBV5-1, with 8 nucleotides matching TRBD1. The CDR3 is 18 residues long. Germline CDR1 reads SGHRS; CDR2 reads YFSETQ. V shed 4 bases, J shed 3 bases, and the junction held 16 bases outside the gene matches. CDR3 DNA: TGCGCCAGCAGCCGGGGGATTAGACAGGGGTCGTGGACAGATACGCAGTATTTT. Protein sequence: CASSRGIRQGSWTDTQYF.

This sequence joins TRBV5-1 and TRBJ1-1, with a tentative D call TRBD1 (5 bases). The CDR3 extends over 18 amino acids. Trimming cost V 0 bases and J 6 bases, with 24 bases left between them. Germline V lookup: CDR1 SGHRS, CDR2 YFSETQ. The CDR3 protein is CASSLDNPGGGVTAEAFF. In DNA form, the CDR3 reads TGCGCCAGCAGCTTGGACAACCCCGGGGGAGGGGTTACAGCTGAAGCTTTCTTT.

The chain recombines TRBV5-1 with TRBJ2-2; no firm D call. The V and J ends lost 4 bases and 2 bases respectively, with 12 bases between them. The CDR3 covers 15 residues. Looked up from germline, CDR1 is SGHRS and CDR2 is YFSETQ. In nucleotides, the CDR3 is TGCGCCAGCAGCCTGCGAAGCCGAAACACCGGGGAGCTGTTTTTT. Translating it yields CASSLRSRNTGELFF.

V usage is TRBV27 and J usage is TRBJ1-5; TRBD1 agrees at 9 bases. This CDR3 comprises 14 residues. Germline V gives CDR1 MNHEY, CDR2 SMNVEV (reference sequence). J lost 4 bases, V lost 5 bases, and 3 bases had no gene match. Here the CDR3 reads CASSTGTGNQPQHF. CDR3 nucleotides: TGTGCCAGCAGTACCGGGACAGGGAATCAGCCCCAGCATTTT.

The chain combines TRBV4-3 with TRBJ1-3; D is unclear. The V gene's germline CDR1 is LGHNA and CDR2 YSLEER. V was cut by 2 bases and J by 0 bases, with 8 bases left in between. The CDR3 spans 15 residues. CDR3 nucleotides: TGCGCCAGCAGCCAACAATCAATCTCTGGAAACACCATATATTTT. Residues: CASSQQSISGNTIYF.

This chain's CDR3 is CASSYSGTGDGNTIYF. CDR3 nucleotides: TGCGCCAGCAGCTACTCCGGGACAGGGGATGGAAACACCATATATTTT. The chain has TRBV4-1 and TRBJ1-3; 10 nucleotides line up with TRBD1. The CDR3 spans 16 residues. V shed 5 bases and J 3 bases; nucleotides not matched to a gene: 7. CDR1 MGHRA and CDR2 YSYEKL come from the germline V gene.

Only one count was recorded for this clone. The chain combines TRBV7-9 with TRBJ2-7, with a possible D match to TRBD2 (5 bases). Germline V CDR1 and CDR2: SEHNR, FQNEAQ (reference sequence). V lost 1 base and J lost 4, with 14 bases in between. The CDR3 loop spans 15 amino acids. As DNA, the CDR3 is TGTGCCAGCAGCTTAGAAACTAGATGGAGTTACGAGCAGTACTTC. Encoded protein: CASSLETRWSYEQYF.

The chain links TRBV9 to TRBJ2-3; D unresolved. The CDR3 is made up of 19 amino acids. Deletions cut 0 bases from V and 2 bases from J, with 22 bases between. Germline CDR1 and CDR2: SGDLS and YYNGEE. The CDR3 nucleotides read TGTGCCAGCAGCGTAGCGCCGGTCCCTTCCGAAAGCACCACAGATACGCAGTATTTT. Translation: CASSVAPVPSESTTDTQYF.

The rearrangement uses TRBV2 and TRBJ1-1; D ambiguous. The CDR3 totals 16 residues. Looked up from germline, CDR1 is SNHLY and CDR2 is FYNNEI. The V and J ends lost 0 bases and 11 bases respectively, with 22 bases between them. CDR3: CASSEAGRDGVLDAFF. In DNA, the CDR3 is TGTGCCAGCAGTGAAGCGGGGAGAGACGGCGTCCTCGATGCTTTCTTT.

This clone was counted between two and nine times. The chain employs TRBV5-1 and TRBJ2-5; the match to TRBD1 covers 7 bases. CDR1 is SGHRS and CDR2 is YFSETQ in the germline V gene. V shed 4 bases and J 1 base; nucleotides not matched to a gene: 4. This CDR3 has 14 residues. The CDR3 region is CASSTGDSQETQYF. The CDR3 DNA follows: TGCGCCAGCAGCACCGGGGACAGCCAAGAGACCCAGTACTTC.

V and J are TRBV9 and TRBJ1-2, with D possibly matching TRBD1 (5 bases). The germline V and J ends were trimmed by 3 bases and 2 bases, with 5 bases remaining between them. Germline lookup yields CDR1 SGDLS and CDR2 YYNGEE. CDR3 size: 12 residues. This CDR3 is CASSGQNYGYTF. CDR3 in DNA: TGTGCCAGCAGCGGACAGAACTATGGCTACACCTTC.

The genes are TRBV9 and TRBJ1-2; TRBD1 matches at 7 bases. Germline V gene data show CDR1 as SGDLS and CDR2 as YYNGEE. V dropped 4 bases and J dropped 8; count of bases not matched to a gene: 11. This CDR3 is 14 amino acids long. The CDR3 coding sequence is TGTGCCAGCAGCACCCGACAGGGTTCGTGGGGCTACACCTTC. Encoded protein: CASSTRQGSWGYTF.

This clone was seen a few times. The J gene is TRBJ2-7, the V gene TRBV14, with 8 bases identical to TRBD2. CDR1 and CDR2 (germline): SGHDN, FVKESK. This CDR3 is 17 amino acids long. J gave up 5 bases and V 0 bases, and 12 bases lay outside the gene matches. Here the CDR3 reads CASSQDPYAGTRNEQYF. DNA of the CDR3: TGTGCCAGCAGCCAAGATCCTTACGCCGGGACTAGGAACGAGCAGTACTTC.

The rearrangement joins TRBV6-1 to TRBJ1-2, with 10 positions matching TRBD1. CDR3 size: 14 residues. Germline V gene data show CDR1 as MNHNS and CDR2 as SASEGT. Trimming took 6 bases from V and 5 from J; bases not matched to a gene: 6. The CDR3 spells CASRGQGRSYGYTF. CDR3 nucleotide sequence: TGTGCCAGCAGGGGACAGGGGAGGTCGTATGGCTACACCTTC.

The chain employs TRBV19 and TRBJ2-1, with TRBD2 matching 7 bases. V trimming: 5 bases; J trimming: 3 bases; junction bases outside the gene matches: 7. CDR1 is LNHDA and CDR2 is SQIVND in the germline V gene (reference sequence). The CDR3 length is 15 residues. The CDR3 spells CASSGTSVYYNEQFF. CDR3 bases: TGTGCCAGTAGTGGAACTAGCGTTTACTACAATGAGCAGTTCTTC.

The CDR3 loop is CASKGQGARGYTF. In DNA form, the CDR3 reads TGTGCCAGCAAGGGACAGGGGGCGAGGGGCTACACCTTC. The chain links TRBV6-1 to TRBJ1-2; 12 nucleotides match TRBD1. CDR1 is MNHNS and CDR2 is SASEGT in the germline V gene. The CDR3 extends over 13 amino acids. V lost 7 bases to trimming and J lost 8 bases; unmatched junction nucleotides: 5.

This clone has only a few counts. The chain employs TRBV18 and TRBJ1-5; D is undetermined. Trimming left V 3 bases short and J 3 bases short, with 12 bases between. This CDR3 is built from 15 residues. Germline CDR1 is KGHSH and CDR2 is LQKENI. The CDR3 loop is CASSPWAVNNQPQHF. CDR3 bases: TGTGCCAGCTCACCTTGGGCCGTGAACAATCAGCCCCAGCATTTT.

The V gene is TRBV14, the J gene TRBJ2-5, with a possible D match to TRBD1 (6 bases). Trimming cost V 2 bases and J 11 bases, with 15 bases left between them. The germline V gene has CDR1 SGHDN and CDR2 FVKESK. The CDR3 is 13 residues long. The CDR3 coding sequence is TGTGCCAGCAGCCAATGGGGGCTCGGGTCGCAGTACTTC. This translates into CASSQWGLGSQYF.

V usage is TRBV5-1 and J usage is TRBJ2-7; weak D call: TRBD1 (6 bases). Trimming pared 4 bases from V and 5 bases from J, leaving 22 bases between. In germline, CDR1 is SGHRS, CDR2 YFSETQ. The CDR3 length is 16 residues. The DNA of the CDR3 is TGCGCCAGCAGCGACCAAGACGCAGGGGTCATGGACGAGCAGTACTTC. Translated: CASSDQDAGVMDEQYF.